The entry below gives a single T cell receptor beta chain sequence along with its context. Its recognized antigen is unknown. No qualities accompany the bases; no much larger clone lies one base away. The cohort comprised 670 or so healthy bone marrow donors. At the time of sampling, all cohort members were nominally healthy, though unrecorded immune exposures were likely present. The donor tested CMV seropositive, placing the donor among the 289 seropositive members of the cohort. A peripheral blood sample was provided by each donor, and peripheral blood mononuclear cells were used for TCR beta sequencing. The Qiagen DNeasy Blood Extraction Kit was used to extract genomic DNA from the blood cell samples. From the germline V gene, CDR1 is SQVTM and CDR2 is ANQGSEA. The CDR3, from cysteine to phenylalanine, totals 13 residues. The sequence is cut down to CDR3 DNA, 39 bases in frame from base 1. Trimming at the junction amounts to 7 bases on V and 5 bases on J, and the germline ends lie 15 bases apart.

The receptor library was made with the immunoSEQ multiplex PCR assay. For the multiplex PCR, a mixture combining 60 forward primers for TCR Vbeta segments and 13 reverse primers for TCR Jbeta segments was used. The CDR3 region of rearranged TCR beta genes was amplified from genomic DNA by a multiplex PCR assay. Amplified TCR beta libraries were sequenced as 87-base-pair reads on the Illumina HiSeq System. The authors' pipeline ran thus. A later analysis counted tens of millions of unique TCR beta chains across the 550 to 750 repertoires, and around 12 million of these chains were shared by at least two donors. Raw reads were error-corrected and collapsed into unique sequences by a nearest-neighbor algorithm in which closely related sequences were merged to remove PCR and sequencing errors. V, D and J gene segments were assigned by aligning CDR3 sequences to IMGT reference sequences. Each retained sequence needed at least a six-nucleotide match to both a V gene segment and a J gene segment. Rearrangements were called productive when the CDR3 lacked stop codons and stayed in frame with V and J; all others were non-productive. Following IMGT convention, CDR3 was defined as the stretch from the second conserved V-encoded cysteine up to the conserved J-encoded phenylalanine. The earlier analysis of about 610 of the donors excluded any sequence lacking an unambiguous match to a single V gene segment. In an earlier analysis of 587 of the donors, V segments were called functional above 56.7% productive rearrangements and were called segregating when the between-donor standard deviation exceeded 5%. A statistical classification framework was built for diagnosing cytomegalovirus status from the catalog of TCR beta chain sequences. V and J gene assignment, in a later analysis, came from comparing TCR nucleotide sequences with IMGT/GENE-DB human TR gene sequences. The TCRdist pipeline was used in a later analysis to assign CDR3 sequences and most-parsimonious VDJ recombination scenarios. In a later analysis, every TCR beta chain was defined by the combination of its CDR3 amino acid sequence and its V-gene family, and reads without a unique V-gene family were dropped. A later analysis removed 600 or so highly shared, low-generation-probability nucleotide sequences to deal with suspected cross-contamination and a sequencing artifact. For each public chain, a later analysis derived a clonal expansion index from normalized ranks of inferred template counts within each repertoire. In a later analysis, generation probabilities were computed using a VDJ recombination model fitted to out-of-frame rearrangements, and the results were checked against IGoR. Hypergeometric tests were used in a later analysis to score TCR-TCR, TCR-HLA and TCR-CMV co-occurrence, with a repertoire-size bias correction applied to the TCR pairs. False discovery rates were estimated in a later analysis by permuting HLA or CMV assignments 20 times. In a later analysis, co-occurring TCRs were grouped with DBSCAN, and TCRdist sequence similarity was added when clustering was performed within HLA-allele-positive subsets. Co-occurrence clustering excluded repertoires with fewer than 30,000 or more than 120,000 public chains, plus five with anomalous nucleotide sharing. The table was pulled from immuneACCESS by TCRdb, which kept in-frame rearrangements only. Such tables lose some clones; where checked, under half of the loss comes from unresolved V genes, and the rest has no known cause. The V and J calls and clone size are taken from that table; D and trimming were inferred from the DNA. The sample includes 130,000 to 150,000 clones, with more than 70% observed a single time. The ten top clones hold under 1.5% of the sample.

The data belong to a study of cytomegalovirus exposure and HLA in healthy donors (dated by TCRdb to 2016 to 2017). For context, the study as a whole: An earlier analysis of approximately 600 of the donors reported more than 250 Gb of sequence data and 117 million unique TCR beta sequences from roughly 200 million T cells. About 280 gigabases of sequencing data and 75 million to 85 million unique TCR sequences made up an early release that covered approximately 620 HLA-typed donors. Of the 300 to 500 genotyped donors, 75% to 85% were placed in the genetic ancestry cluster associated with self-reported Caucasian donors. The study was designed to test whether signatures of past pathogen exposure could be identified by cataloging public T cell receptors. Using immunosequencing, the study profiled T cell repertoires from some 670 subjects and related those repertoires to cytomegalovirus serostatus. A separate validation cohort of approximately 120 different subjects was used in addition to the roughly 640-subject first cohort. The study combined high-throughput TCR immunosequencing, statistical association of individual TCRs with disease status, and machine learning to predict cytomegalovirus infection status. A later analysis re-examined previously published TCR beta repertoires from about 700 donors and added high-resolution HLA genotyping to investigate patterns of TCR occurrence. Rather than using new phenotypic data, the later analysis identified candidate immune exposures from TCR beta sequences and from how often those sequences occurred across donors. To decide whether each TCR beta V gene segment behaved as functional or pseudogenic, an earlier analysis of approximately 620 of the donors relied on high-throughput TCR beta sequencing. Alongside the repertoire data, information on donor age, sex, ethnicity and CMV serostatus was compiled. Genome-wide SNP genotypes for about three fifths of the 666 donors were used in a later genetic analysis, which treated that subset as a discovery cohort. Every repertoire in the discovery cohort had been generated on one and the same sequencing platform. Class I and class II HLA loci were covered by the typing at four-digit resolution. The number of donors typed differed by locus, with roughly 629-640 for A, B, C, DRB1 and DQB1, roughly 520 for DQA1, 600 to 610 for DPA1, and some 440 for DPB1. Because of strong linkage in the cohort, 4 to 6 DR-DQ haplotypes were treated as single units for association and clustering. Among 300 to 450 genotyped donors of the cohort, an average of approximately 250,000 unique TCR beta nucleotide sequences were sequenced per donor, around 20% of them non-productive. Study-level results and caveats: The cohort was sequenced for TCR beta chains only, and without alpha or paired-chain data the features that could be detected were limited. Most TCR sequences were observed very rarely across donors, whereas some public TCRs were present in many individuals. The classifier was reported to diagnose cytomegalovirus status with high specificity and sensitivity in both the original and validation cohorts. For the cohort, immune exposure information was limited to CMV serostatus. A further reported finding was that TCR beta sequences accurately predicted the HLA-A and HLA-B alleles for most subjects in the first cohort. Because counts were too low, seventeen rarely observed V segments, including chromosome 9 orphons, were excluded from the earlier analysis of around 590 of the donors. A cluster of highly shared sequence variants was judged likely to be a technical artifact of the sequencing pipeline. A later analysis found that most CMV-associated TCR beta chains appeared HLA-restricted, with HLA associations seemingly driven largely by CMV exposure. Linkage disequilibrium might explain the correlated functional status among segregating V segments, but an unknown experimental factor could not be ruled out. In the study, 150 to 200 TCR beta chains were listed as associated with cytomegalovirus. When HLA alleles, especially DR and DQ, strongly co-occurred, attributing TCR associations to individual alleles was difficult. An association between a missense DCLRE1C variant and V-gene and J-gene trimming of TCR beta chains was found in a later genetic analysis and replicated in an independent cohort. Compared with the approximately 700-donor mean, donors in an Asian-associated ancestry cluster had fewer N-insertions in productive TCRs, according to a later genetic analysis. Because HLA typing was missing for some donors at each locus, association tests included only the typed subset. According to a later analysis, parvovirus B19, influenza, CMV and Epstein-Barr virus appeared linked to several top co-occurrence clusters. The presence/absence analyses assumed that sequencing depth was roughly uniform across donors, and that assumption may not be true. A later analysis found that HLA-associated TCR beta chains were more clonally expanded and had lower generation probabilities than equally common non-associated chains. The authors suggested that the approach could potentially be generalized to other disease states and immunological phenotypes. An earlier analysis of around 500 of the donors showed that most TCR beta V segments appeared in productive rearrangements either about 87% or about 30% of the time, which broadly matched IMGT annotations. A later analysis associated 15,000 or so TCR beta sequences with specific HLA alleles at a false discovery rate of 0.05. According to a later analysis, TCR association rates differed among HLA loci, with DRB1 alleles showing the most associated TCRs and HLA-C alleles showing the fewest. A few of the identified cytomegalovirus-associated TCR beta chains were confirmed in vitro to be specific for cytomegalovirus antigens. The 87-base-pair reads could not distinguish some IMGT-functional V segments, including TRBV6-2 and TRBV6-3, so those segments were excluded.

This TCR was recovered from a male donor in good health and CMV-seropositive. The sequence links TRBV29-1 to TRBJ2-1; the D gene is possibly TRBD1, with 6 bases matching. Source material: PBMCs. The nucleotides read TGCAGCGACGGTTGGGACACCAACAATGAGCAGTTCTTC. It is translated as CSDGWDTNNEQFF.